This TCR beta chain was observed in a study of monozygotic twins with inflammatory bowel disease. TCRdb reprocessed the 5' RACE reads, keeping one entry per CDR3 protein, no DNA. The table counts about 440,000 distinct CDR3 sequences; 2% to 3% lies in the top ten. Germline values: CDR1 DFQATT, CDR2 SNEGSKA (reference sequence). CDR3 length equals 13 residues. The sequencing input was blood. The receptor comes from a human donor with ulcerative colitis or Crohn's disease, or a healthy co-twin of an affected twin (not recorded which). The chain recombines TRBV20-1 with TRBJ2-4; absent DNA, TCRdb's TRBD1 call cannot be checked. CDR3 in amino acids: CSARQGPGNIQYF.